This T cell receptor beta chain derives from a study of blood T cell repertoires in COVID-19. V was clipped by 3 bases and J by 7 bases; unmatched bases: 7. CDR3 size: 14 residues. Germline CDR1 is SGHDN and CDR2 is FVKESK. In the authors' methods: Scientists estimated how many nucleated cells there were by amplifying reference gene primers. The repertoire was sequenced with immunoSEQ multiplex PCR; TCRdb's copy has only in-frame clones and lacks some. The DNA gave D and trimming, while V, J and clone size come from that table. The sample holds about 150,000 clones, roughly 85% seen once. This TCR was recovered from a human donor in a cohort sampled during active COVID-19. This sequence joins TRBV14 and TRBJ2-7; 9 bases are shared with TRBD2. Material for sequencing was peripheral blood. The CDR3 reads CASSQEIAGEEQYF. CDR3 nucleotides: TGTGCCAGCAGCCAGGAGATAGCGGGAGAGGAGCAGTACTTC. Together with reference TRBV14 and TRBJ2-7, the CDR3 gives the full variable domain: EAGVTQFPSHSVIEKGQTVTLRCDPISGHDNLYWYRRVMGKEIKFLLHFVKESKQDESGMPNNRFLAERTGGTYSTLKVQPAELEDSGVYFCASSQEIAGEEQYFGPGTRLTVT.